This T cell receptor beta chain was profiled in a study of shared clonotypes between healthy human individuals. The CDR3 has 13 amino acids. The germline CDR1 and CDR2 sequences are MDHEN and SYDVKM. The J segment lost 4 bases and the V segment lost 1 base, leaving 0 bases of the junction unmatched. The sample holds many counts of this clone. Evenly divided among several immunoSEQ plates was the genomic DNA of each subset. This table comes from immunoSEQ multiplex PCR, and its TCRdb copy is limited to in-frame clones, with some not included. This table holds about 460,000 clones, roughly 80% found once.

The gene calls are TRBV28 and TRBJ1-1, with 7 bases fitting TRBD1. The specimen sequenced was PBMCs. The source of this sequence is a woman in her 40s in good health. Some clones in this sample may be carry-over from other donors' samples. The DNA for the CDR3 is TGTGCCAGCAGTTTATACAGGGGCACTGAAGCTTTCTTT. It specifies CASSLYRGTEAFF. Using reference TRBV28 and TRBJ1-1 for the parts outside the CDR3, the full variable domain is DVKVTQSSRYLVKRTGEKVFLECVQDMDHENMFWYRQDPGLGLRLIYFSYDVKMKEKGDIPEGYSVSREKKERFSLILESASTNQTSMYLCASSLYRGTEAFFGQGTRLTVV.